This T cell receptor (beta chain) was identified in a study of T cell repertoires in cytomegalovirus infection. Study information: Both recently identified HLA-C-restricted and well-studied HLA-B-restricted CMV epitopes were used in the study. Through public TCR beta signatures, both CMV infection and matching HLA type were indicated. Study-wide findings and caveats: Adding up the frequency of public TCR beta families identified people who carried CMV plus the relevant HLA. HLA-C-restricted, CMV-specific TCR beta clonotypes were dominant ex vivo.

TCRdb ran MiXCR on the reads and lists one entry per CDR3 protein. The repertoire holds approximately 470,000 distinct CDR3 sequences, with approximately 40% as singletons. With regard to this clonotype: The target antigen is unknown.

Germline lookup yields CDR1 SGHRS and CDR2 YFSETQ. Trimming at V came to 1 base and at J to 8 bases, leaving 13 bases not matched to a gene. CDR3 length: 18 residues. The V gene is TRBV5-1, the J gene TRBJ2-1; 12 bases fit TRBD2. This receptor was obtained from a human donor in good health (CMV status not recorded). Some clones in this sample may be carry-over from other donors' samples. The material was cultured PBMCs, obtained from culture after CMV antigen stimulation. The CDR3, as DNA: TGCGCCAGCAGCTTGCCCCGACTAGCGGGAGCTCTCATGGATGAGCAGTTCTTC. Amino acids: CASSLPRLAGALMDEQFF.